This T cell receptor beta chain was captured by sequencing in a study of blood T cell repertoires in COVID-19. Study background: COVID-19 samples collected from the United States, Italy and Spain covered acute and convalescent phases. PBMCs, B-cell-depleted T cells, or T cells provided the cDNA or gDNA that made up the material.

Data came from immunoSEQ multiplex PCR; TCRdb stores just in-frame clones and leaves some out. Among 110,000 to 150,000 clones listed, approximately 83% were seen once. The CDR3 contains 14 residues. Trimming pared 5 bases from V and 0 bases from J, leaving 10 bases between. Looked up from germline, CDR1 is LNHDA and CDR2 is SQIVND (reference sequence). Input material: peripheral blood. This chain links TRBV19 with TRBJ1-1; D is perhaps TRBD1 (5 bases). The receptor was isolated from an elderly woman with acute or convalescent COVID-19. The CDR3 nucleotides read TGTGCCAGTAGTCGGCCACAGGTGAACACTGAAGCTTTCTTT. Residues: CASSRPQVNTEAFF.